One and the same sample provided the 13 T cell receptor beta chains below, sequenced in a study of OX40 agonist ivuxolimab in advanced cancers. Method: immunoSEQ multiplex PCR; TCRdb's copy keeps in-frame clones and lacks some. This sample carries tens of thousands of clones, around nine tenths of them seen once, and the ten largest clones take about 0.45%. The input for sequencing was CD4+ or CD8+ T cells sorted from blood, taken in a trial of the OX40 agonist ivuxolimab. Receptors originate from an adult with an advanced solid tumor such as melanoma, head and neck, liver or kidney cancer.

The rearrangement links TRBV11-3 to TRBJ1-2, with D unclear. CDR1 and CDR2 (germline): SGHNT, YENEEA. The germline V and J ends were trimmed by 4 bases and 2 bases, with 8 bases remaining between them. CDR3 length: 13 residues. The CDR3 reads CASSSAGNYGYTF. CDR3 DNA sequence: TGTGCCAGCAGCTCCGCCGGGAACTATGGCTACACCTTC.

The chain uses TRBV28 and TRBJ2-1; 9 nucleotides match TRBD2. Germline CDR1 MDHEN, CDR2 SYDVKM. After removal of 2 bases from V and 7 bases from J, the junction contained 3 bases not matched to a gene. The CDR3 sequence is 14 residues long. CDR3 sequence: CASSLAGGPNEQFF. CDR3 bases: TGTGCCAGCAGTTTAGCGGGAGGGCCTAATGAGCAGTTCTTC.

The J gene is TRBJ1-5, the V gene TRBV5-5; D is undetermined. Trimming took off 0 bases at V and 5 bases at J, with 6 bases between the two ends. The CDR3 totals 13 residues. In germline, CDR1 is SGHKS, CDR2 YYEKEE (reference sequence). The CDR3 spells CASSLVADQPQHF. DNA of the CDR3: TGTGCCAGCAGCTTGGTAGCGGATCAGCCCCAGCATTTT.

The rearrangement uses TRBV2 and TRBJ1-2; D is possibly TRBD1 (6 bases). This CDR3 is 15 amino acids long. Per germline, CDR1 SNHLY and CDR2 FYNNEI. Trimming cost V 5 bases and J 5 bases, with 18 bases left between them. The CDR3 is CASSFSLGTKYGYTF. The CDR3 bases are TGTGCCAGCAGTTTTTCCCTCGGGACAAAGTATGGCTACACCTTC.

The rearrangement joins TRBV11-3 to TRBJ1-1; no clear D gene. This CDR3 spans 13 amino acids. Germline CDR1 reads SGHNT; CDR2 reads YENEEA. The ends were cut back, 5 bases at V and 1 base at J, with 8 bases in the middle. This CDR3 is CASSRQWNTEAFF. The CDR3 DNA reads TGTGCCAGCAGCCGTCAGTGGAACACTGAAGCTTTCTTT. The full variable domain, its missing parts supplied by reference TRBV11-3 and TRBJ1-1, is EAGVVQSPRYKIIEKKQPVAFWCNPISGHNTLYWYLQNLGQGPELLIRYENEEAVDDSQLPKDRFSAERLKGVDSTLKIQPAELGDSAVYLCASSRQWNTEAFFGQGTRLTVV.

The chain has TRBV4-1 and TRBJ2-1; 12 positions match TRBD2. The CDR3 covers 16 residues. CDR1 MGHRA and CDR2 YSYEKL come from the germline V gene. J was trimmed by 2 bases and V by 1 base; bases with no gene match: 0. The CDR3, as DNA: TGCGCCAGCAGCCAAGGGACTAGCGGGACCTACAATGAGCAGTTCTTC. Encoded protein: CASSQGTSGTYNEQFF.

V usage is TRBV5-1 and J usage is TRBJ1-2, with 7 bases matching TRBD1. CDR1 and CDR2 (germline): SGHRS, YFSETQ. CDR3 length equals 14 residues. The V gene end was trimmed by 0 bases and the J gene end by 7 bases; junction bases not matched to a gene: 6. CDR3 in DNA: TGCGCCAGCAGCTTGGATTACAGGGGTCTTGGCTACACCTTC. Its translation is CASSLDYRGLGYTF.

CDR3 region: CASSVGTGNYEQYF. In DNA, the CDR3 is TGTGCCAGCAGCGTAGGGACAGGCAACTACGAGCAGTACTTC. The V call is TRBV9, the J call TRBJ2-7, with 7 bases identical to TRBD1. The CDR3 is 14 residues long. Germline-derived CDR1 and CDR2 are SGDLS and YYNGEE. V trimming: 0 bases; J trimming: 3 bases; junction bases outside the gene matches: 3.

The table lists this clone with a count of one. The rearrangement joins TRBV4-2 to TRBJ2-7, with 10 nucleotides matching TRBD2. Trimming cost V 1 base and J 4 bases; bases outside gene matches: 4. Per the germline V gene, CDR1 is LGHNA and CDR2 is YNFKEQ. CDR3 length equals 15 residues. This CDR3 reads CASSQVLAGEYEQYF. CDR3 nucleotide sequence: TGTGCCAGCAGCCAAGTTCTAGCGGGGGAGTACGAGCAGTACTTC.

The rearrangement joins TRBV6-5 to TRBJ1-5; D is possibly TRBD1 (5 bases). The CDR3 totals 14 residues. CDR1 and CDR2 (germline): MNHEY, SVGAGI. Trimming pared 6 bases from V and 3 bases from J, leaving 12 bases between. As DNA, the CDR3 is TGTGCCAGCAGCCCATCAGGGTACAATCAGCCCCAGCATTTT. Translating it yields CASSPSGYNQPQHF.

CDR3 DNA sequence: TGTGCCAGCAGATCACAAATTTCCTCCTACGAGCAGTACTTC. Protein sequence: CASRSQISSYEQYF. The chain has TRBV11-2 and TRBJ2-7, with D hard to call. V lost 6 bases and J lost 0, with 12 bases in between. CDR3 length equals 14 residues. CDR1 is SGHAT, CDR2 FQNNGV, per germline. The full variable domain, with the rest looked up from reference TRBV11-2 and TRBJ2-7, is EAGVAQSPRYKIIEKRQSVAFWCNPISGHATLYWYQQILGQGPKLLIQFQNNGVVDDSQLPKDRFSAERLKGVDSTLKIQPAKLEDSAVYLCASRSQISSYEQYFGPGTRLTVT.

This clone is a singleton in its sample. J is TRBJ1-2 and V is TRBV5-1; perhaps TRBD1 as D (5 bases). V was shortened by 0 bases and J by 8 bases, with 14 bases between the two germline ends. Germline V gene sequence: CDR1 SGHRS, CDR2 YFSETQ. The CDR3 is 14 residues long. This CDR3 reads CASSLDWQGGGYTF. The CDR3 coding sequence is TGCGCCAGCAGCTTGGACTGGCAGGGTGGAGGCTACACCTTC.

The genes are TRBV29-1 and TRBJ2-7; the D gene is possibly TRBD1 (6 bases). The CDR3 sequence is 14 residues long. The germline V gene has CDR1 SQVTM and CDR2 ANQGSEA. Trimming removed 4 bases from V and 3 bases from J, with 16 bases in between. The CDR3 spells CSVVPGQAVYEQYF. CDR3 coding DNA: TGCAGCGTTGTTCCGGGACAAGCGGTCTACGAGCAGTACTTC.